This T cell receptor (beta chain) appears in the sequencing data of a study of blood T cell repertoires in COVID-19. On the study more broadly: Acute and convalescent COVID-19 specimens originated in the United States, Italy and Spain. Sample material is recorded as cDNA or gDNA derived from T cells, B-cell-depleted T cells, or PBMCs.

The V and J ends lost 1 base and 6 bases respectively, with 16 bases between them. CDR1 is SGHTA and CDR2 is FQGNSA in the germline V gene. This CDR3 has 15 residues. TCRdb keeps only in-frame clones here, not all; method: immunoSEQ multiplex PCR. The table lists tens of thousands of clones, 70% to 90% of them singletons. The TCR was taken from a woman of 80 years or more with acute or convalescent COVID-19. The chain links TRBV7-2 to TRBJ2-7; D might be TRBD2 (6 bases). Sequencing input: peripheral blood. The CDR3: CASSLGMGGMSEQYF. DNA for the CDR3: TGTGCCAGCAGCTTAGGGATGGGGGGAATGAGCGAGCAGTACTTC.